The 7 T cell receptor beta chains reported below all come from one sample, sequenced in a study of identical twins (dated by TCRdb to 2016 to 2017). Library method: 5' RACE. The instrument given in TCRdb is Illumina HiSeq 2000. TCRdb reprocessed the public reads (quality trimming at Q25 with fastp, clone calling with MiXCR) and kept in-frame beta chains. Rows are combined by CDR3 protein, so each entry shows the most common genes and DNA. The table for this sample lists a few hundred thousand distinct CDR3 sequences; under 20% of them were counted only once. The ten largest clones add up to approximately 12% of the sample. The sequencing sample was made of naive T cells sorted from blood. This sample's cell subset or site label indicates: cells isolated with a human naive T-cell isolation kit. The receptor set was obtained from a man between 50 and 59 years old in good health.

This clonotype showed up many times. The gene calls are TRBV6-5 and TRBJ1-2; D is undetermined. The CDR3 is made up of 13 amino acids. V was cut by 2 bases and J by 3 bases, with 7 bases left in between. Germline CDR1 and CDR2: MNHEY and SVGAGI. The chain's CDR3 is CASSYLGDYGYTF. Written as DNA, the CDR3 is TGTGCCAGCAGTTACCTGGGAGACTATGGCTACACCTTC.

J is TRBJ2-2 and V is TRBV9; no firm D call. CDR3 length equals 14 residues. V lost 0 bases, J lost 2 bases, and 5 bases lay in between. Per germline, CDR1 SGDLS and CDR2 YYNGEE. The CDR3, as DNA: TGTGCCAGCAGCGTAGGAGTTAACACCGGGGAGCTGTTTTTT. It is translated as CASSVGVNTGELFF.

The chain combines TRBV7-2 with TRBJ1-1; 9 bases align to TRBD1. V was pared by 4 bases and J by 1 base, with 4 bases of the junction left unmatched. Germline-derived CDR1 and CDR2 are SGHTA and FQGNSA. The length of the CDR3 is 15 residues. CDR3 loop: CASSWTGAKNTEAFF. CDR3 coding DNA: TGTGCCAGCAGCTGGACAGGGGCCAAGAACACTGAAGCTTTCTTT.

This clonotype was counted at least ten times. The chain recombines TRBV24-1 with TRBJ2-2; a possible D gene is TRBD1 (6 bases). V lost 4 bases and J 6 bases, leaving 11 bases between the germline ends. Germline assignment: CDR1 KGHDR and CDR2 SFDVKD. The CDR3 covers 14 residues. CDR3: CATSENRVPGELFF. The CDR3 bases are TGTGCCACCAGTGAGAACAGGGTCCCCGGGGAGCTGTTTTTT.

This clonotype appeared a few times. The rearrangement joins TRBV5-1 to TRBJ1-1; 7 nucleotides line up with TRBD1. Trimming removed 4 bases from V and 12 bases from J; junction bases left unmatched: 9. The CDR3 has 12 residues. CDR1 is SGHRS, CDR2 YFSETQ, per germline. CDR3 nucleotides: TGCGCCAGCAGCGGGGACAGTCCGATCCCTTTCTTT. Protein: CASSGDSPIPFF.

This clonotype was observed a few times. The chain employs TRBV20-1 and TRBJ2-1; D not certain. CDR3 length: 14 residues. V was trimmed by 3 bases and J by 8 bases, leaving 17 bases between them. Germline V CDR1 and CDR2: DFQATT, SNEGSKA (reference sequence). The CDR3 DNA is TGCAGTGCTAGGGTTCCGTCAGGTACGGATGAGCAGTTCTTC. This translates into CSARVPSGTDEQFF.

This clonotype came up a few times. The chain employs TRBV11-2 and TRBJ2-3; no clear D gene. The germline CDR1 and CDR2 sequences are SGHAT and FQNNGV. V lost 1 base to trimming and J lost 0 bases, with 8 bases between them. The CDR3 totals 15 residues. This CDR3 is CASSLGPDSTDTQYF. The CDR3 nucleotides are TGTGCCAGCAGCTTAGGGCCGGATAGCACAGATACGCAGTATTTT. Variable domain in full (rest from reference TRBV11-2 and TRBJ2-3): EAGVAQSPRYKIIEKRQSVAFWCNPISGHATLYWYQQILGQGPKLLIQFQNNGVVDDSQLPKDRFSAERLKGVDSTLKIQPAKLEDSAVYLCASSLGPDSTDTQYFGPGTRLTVL.